The present TCR beta chain was sequenced within a study of blood T cell repertoires in COVID-19. This clone came up once. The V gene lost 4 bases and the J gene lost 6 bases, with 14 bases spanning the gap. The CDR3 consists of 14 residues. Germline values: CDR1 SGHRS, CDR2 YFSETQ. The repertoire was sequenced with immunoSEQ multiplex PCR; TCRdb's copy has only in-frame clones and lacks some. The sample includes 120,000 or so clones, 87% of them seen just once. This clonotype was obtained from a human donor in a cohort sampled during active COVID-19. The chain uses TRBV5-1 and TRBJ1-5; tentative D call: TRBD1 (6 bases). Sequenced input: peripheral blood. For the CDR3, the DNA is TGCGCCAGCAGCCCGGGGACGACAGGTCAGCCCCAGCATTTT. Protein: CASSPGTTGQPQHF.